The present entry profiles one T cell receptor (beta chain) with its context. The record originates from a study of blood T cell repertoires in COVID-19. The repertoire was sequenced with immunoSEQ multiplex PCR; TCRdb's copy has only in-frame clones and lacks some. The sample contains about 83,000 clones, 70% to 90% of which appear only once. This receptor was taken from a man older than 75 with active or convalescent COVID-19. Sequencing used peripheral blood.

CDR3 bases: TGTGCCAGCAGTTCCTGGGGGGGGGCTCGCGGAACTGAAGCTTTCTTT. It codes for CASSSWGGARGTEAFF. This chain uses TRBV27 with TRBJ1-1; tentatively, D is TRBD1 (6 bases). The CDR3 contains 16 residues. Germline loops: CDR1 MNHEY, CDR2 SMNVEV (reference sequence). V was shortened by 4 bases and J by 5 bases, with 20 bases between the two germline ends.